The rows below give T cell receptor beta chains drawn from one sample of a study of blood T cell repertoires in COVID-19. Libraries were prepared by immunoSEQ multiplex PCR; TCRdb keeps only in-frame clonotypes and omits some of them. This sample has around 200,000 clones; approximately 80% occur once, and the top ten carry more than 14%. Sequencing was carried out using peripheral blood. These receptors were obtained from a woman aged 70-85 years with COVID-19, enrolled during active disease. CDR3s include the opening cysteine and the closing phenylalanine or tryptophan. A D gene is named only where the DNA matches it firmly. The size of a clone is reported for some rows only, either as once, few or many, or as a class for expanded clones.

d_gene	v_gene	abundance	j_gene	CDR3nt	CDR3aa
.	TRBV27	.	TRBJ1-5	TGTGCCAGCAGTTTATGGGGCAGCCATCAGCCCCAGCATTTT	CASSLWGSHQPQHF
.	TRBV5-1	.	TRBJ1-2	TGCGCCAGCAGCTTGGCGTTTGGGCAGGGGTCGACGAATGGCTACACCTTC	CASSLAFGQGSTNGYTF
.	TRBV7-8	.	TRBJ2-1	TGTGCCAGCAGCTGGAACTGGGGCGGGGCCAGTGAGCAGTTCTTC	CASSWNWGGASEQFF
TRBD1	TRBV5-5	.	TRBJ1-1	TGTGCCAGCAGCTGGGGGGACAGGGGGCCCGGTGAAGCTTTCTTT	CASSWGDRGPGEAFF
.	TRBV5-1	.	TRBJ2-5	TGCGCCAGCACCCAGGGGCGGGTTTTTCAAGAGACCCAGTACTTC	CASTQGRVFQETQYF
.	TRBV6-1	.	TRBJ1-1	TGTGCCAGCAGTGAGAGGGGGAAGGGGAACACTGAAGCTTTCTTT	CASSERGKGNTEAFF
.	TRBV5-1	.	TRBJ2-3	TGCGCCAGCAAAGGCGGGAGCACAGATACGCAGTATTTT	CASKGGSTDTQYF
TRBD2	TRBV5-1	.	TRBJ2-1	TGCGCCAGCAGCTTGTCGCAGTGGACTAGCGGGGGGGCAGGCTCCTACAATGAGCAGTTCTTC	CASSLSQWTSGGAGSYNEQFF
TRBD2	TRBV29-1	.	TRBJ2-3	TGCAGCGTTGACCGGACTAGCGGGGGGGATACGCAGTATTTT	CSVDRTSGGDTQYF
.	TRBV30	.	TRBJ1-2	TGTGCCTGGAGCGCCCGTGCAGGTGGCTACACCTTC	CAWSARAGGYTF
TRBD1	TRBV7-3	.	TRBJ2-1	TGTGCCAGCAGCTTAATCCAGGGACAGCCACCACATTTCAATGAGCAGTTCTTC	CASSLIQGQPPHFNEQFF
.	TRBV20-1	.	TRBJ1-1	TGCAGTGCTAATCCCGTTTCGGAAGCTTTCTTT	CSANPVSEAFF
.	TRBV21-1	.	TRBJ1-5	TGTGCCACCCTAGGGAATAGACAGAACTATAGCAATCAGCCCCAGCATTTT	CATLGNRQNYSNQPQHF
TRBD2	TRBV4-2	.	TRBJ2-7	TGTGCCAGCAGCCAAGACGGCGGGAGCTCCTACGAGCAGTACTTC	CASSQDGGSSYEQYF
TRBD1	TRBV12-3/TRBV12-4	few	TRBJ1-1	TGTGCCAGCAGTTTAGGCGGGACAGGGAAAGCTTTCTTT	CASSLGGTGKAFF
.	TRBV5-1	few	TRBJ1-1	TGCGCCAGCAGCTTGGATGTCGGGACTGAAGCTTTCTTT	CASSLDVGTEAFF
TRBD2	TRBV27	.	TRBJ2-1	TGTGCCAGCGCCGAAATAGCGGGAGGCGTCTACAATGAGCAGTTCTTC	CASAEIAGGVYNEQFF
.	TRBV4-1	.	TRBJ2-2	TGCGCCAGCAGCCTCCAAGGGGATTTGAACACCGGGGAGCTGTTTTTT	CASSLQGDLNTGELFF
.	TRBV19	.	TRBJ2-5	TGTGCCAGTAGTATAGTAACAGGTCAAGAGACCCAGTACTTC	CASSIVTGQETQYF
TRBD1	TRBV28	.	TRBJ2-5	TGTGCCAGCAGTCCAAACACACTGATAGGGGGCGGAGAGACCCAGTACTTC	CASSPNTLIGGGETQYF
.	TRBV19	once	TRBJ2-1	TGTGCCAGTACCCTGGGGCGGAGTTCCTACAATGAGCAGTTCTTC	CASTLGRSSYNEQFF
.	TRBV29-1	.	TRBJ2-3	TGCAGCGTTGGAGGGACAGATACGCAGTATTTT	CSVGGTDTQYF
TRBD1	TRBV29-1	once	TRBJ2-3	TGCAGCGTTGGGGGACAGGGGAAAGATACGCAGTATTTT	CSVGGQGKDTQYF
TRBD2	TRBV19	.	TRBJ2-1	TGTGCCAGCCGACTAGCGGGGTACAATGAGCAGTTCTTC	CASRLAGYNEQFF
TRBD2	TRBV5-1	few	TRBJ2-5	TGCGCCAGCAGCTCCCTAATAGCGGGAGTATATACAGAGACCCAGTACTTC	CASSSLIAGVYTETQYF
TRBD2	TRBV5-1	.	TRBJ2-1	TGCGCCAGCAGCTTGGCTAGCGGGAGGAGGAATCGGTTAAATGAGCAGTTCTTC	CASSLASGRRNRLNEQFF
.	TRBV5-1	.	TRBJ2-7	TGCGCCAGCAGCTTGACTACCCGCTCCTACGAGCAGTACTTC	CASSLTTRSYEQYF
.	TRBV7-3	once	TRBJ1-5	TGTGCCAGCAGCTTAAGCCGAGATCAGCCCCAGCATTTT	CASSLSRDQPQHF
TRBD1	TRBV7-8	.	TRBJ1-1	TGTGCCAGCAGTAAGACAGGGCTTAACACTGAAGCTTTCTTT	CASSKTGLNTEAFF
.	TRBV5-1	.	TRBJ2-3	TGCGCCAGCAGCTTGGATCAAGCTAGCACAGATACGCAGTATTTT	CASSLDQASTDTQYF
TRBD2	TRBV7-9	.	TRBJ2-3	TGTGCCAGCAGCTATGGGACTAGCGGCACAGATACGCAGTATTTT	CASSYGTSGTDTQYF
.	TRBV27	.	TRBJ2-4	TGTGCCAGCAGTTCGTCTAATATCGGAAACATTCAGTACTTC	CASSSSNIGNIQYF
.	TRBV7-2	.	TRBJ2-3	TGTGCCAGCAGCTTAGGACTCACAGATACGCAGTATTTT	CASSLGLTDTQYF
TRBD2	TRBV7-3	few	TRBJ2-3	TGTGCCAGCAGCCCCTCCCGCGCGCGGGGGGATGGGGGGACGCAGTATTTT	CASSPSRARGDGGTQYF
TRBD1	TRBV28	.	TRBJ1-2	TGTGCCAGCAGACCAACAGGGGACTTACACTATGGCTACACCTTC	CASRPTGDLHYGYTF
.	TRBV28	once	TRBJ1-6	TGTGCCAGCAGTTTTGTCAGCTATAATTCACCCCTCCACTTT	CASSFVSYNSPLHF
TRBD2	TRBV30	.	TRBJ2-1	TGTGCCTGGAGTTCTGGACTAGCGGAGCAGTTCTTC	CAWSSGLAEQFF
.	TRBV15	.	TRBJ1-5	TGTGCCACCAGCAGAGTGATCGGGGGAGGTCAGCCCCAGCATTTT	CATSRVIGGGQPQHF
.	TRBV19	.	TRBJ2-1	TGTGCCAGTAGTCCCGACTCAAGCTCCTACAATGAGCAGTTCTTC	CASSPDSSSYNEQFF
.	TRBV27	.	TRBJ1-1	TGTGCCAGCAGTAGAGGAACTGAAGCTTTCTTT	CASSRGTEAFF
.	TRBV7-3	.	TRBJ1-1	TGTGCCAGCACCTTCCATATCAGGGAAAGAGGGGGATCCTCCATGAACACTGAAGCTTTCTTT	CASTFHIRERGGSSMNTEAFF